A selection of T cell receptor beta chains follows, all from one sample in a study of neurological immune-mediated disorders. TCRdb ran MiXCR on the 5' RACE reads and lists one entry per CDR3 protein. The table includes roughly 3,900 distinct CDR3 sequences, around a third detected once. The sequencing sample was made of CD8+ T cells from blood. These receptors all stem from a man over 45 with HTLV-1-associated myelopathy (HAM/TSP). Each CDR3 is given with its conserved first and last residue. The order of the fields is V gene, J gene, D gene, clone size, CDR3 DNA, CDR3 protein. A D gene is named only where the DNA matches it firmly. A row's size may be missing; if present it is once, few, many or a size class.

>TRBV29-1|TRBJ2-7|-|many
TGCAGCGTTGAAGGGGGGAGCTTATACGAGCAGTACTTC
CSVEGGSLYEQYF
>TRBV6-1|TRBJ1-1|-|once
TGTGCCAGCGGGGGACAATTGAACACTGAAGCTTTCTTT
CASGGQLNTEAFF
>TRBV2|TRBJ2-7|TRBD1|-
TGTGCCAGCAGTTCGGGACAGGAGGGATCCTACGAGCAGTACTTC
CASSSGQEGSYEQYF
>TRBV11-2|TRBJ2-3|-|-
TGTGCCAGCAGCCCCCCAGGGGGCACAGATACGCAGTATTTT
CASSPPGGTDTQYF
>TRBV12-2|TRBJ2-3|-|few
TGTGCAAGTCGCTTCAGGGGGCGCACAGATACGCAGTATTTT
CASRFRGRTDTQYF
>TRBV5-5|TRBJ2-7|-|few
TGTGCCAGCAGCTTGGGGTTGGAAGGGGGCTACGAGCAGTACTTC
CASSLGLEGGYEQYF
>TRBV10-3|TRBJ2-2|-|once
TGTGCCATCAGTGAGATTCCGGGGGCCAACACCGGGGAGCTGTTTTTT
CAISEIPGANTGELFF
>TRBV3-1|TRBJ2-2|-|many
TGTGCCAGCAGCCTCGGAGGTATCCTCGGGGAGCTGTTTTTT
CASSLGGILGELFF
>TRBV7-9|TRBJ2-7|-|medium-sized
TGTGCCAGCATCTCTAACAGGGGAGGCGAGCAGTACTTC
CASISNRGGEQYF
>TRBV29-1|TRBJ1-3|TRBD1|-
TGCAGCGTAAGGGACAGCGGAAACACCATATATTTT
CSVRDSGNTIYF
>TRBV6-5|TRBJ2-2|-|many
TGTGCCAGCATCCGGGCGGGGAACACCGGGGAGCTGTTTTTT
CASIRAGNTGELFF